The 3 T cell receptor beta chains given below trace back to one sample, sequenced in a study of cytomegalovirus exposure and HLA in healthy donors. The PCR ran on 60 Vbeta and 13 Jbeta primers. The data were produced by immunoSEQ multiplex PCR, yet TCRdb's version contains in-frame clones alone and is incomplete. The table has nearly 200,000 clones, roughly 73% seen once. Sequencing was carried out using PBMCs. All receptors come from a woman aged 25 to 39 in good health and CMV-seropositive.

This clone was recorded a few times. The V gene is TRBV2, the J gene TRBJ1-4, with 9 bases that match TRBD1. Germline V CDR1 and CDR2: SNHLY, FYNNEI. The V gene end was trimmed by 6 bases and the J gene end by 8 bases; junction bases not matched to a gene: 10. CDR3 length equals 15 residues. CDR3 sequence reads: CASRNRDRDREKLFF. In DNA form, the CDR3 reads TGTGCCAGCAGAAACCGGGACAGGGATCGAGAAAAACTGTTTTTT. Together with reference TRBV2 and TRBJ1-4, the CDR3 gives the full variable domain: EPEVTQTPSHQVTQMGQEVILRCVPISNHLYFYWYRQILGQKVEFLVSFYNNEISEKSEIFDDQFSVERPDGSNFTLKIRSTKLEDSAMYFCASRNRDRDREKLFFGSGTQLSVL.

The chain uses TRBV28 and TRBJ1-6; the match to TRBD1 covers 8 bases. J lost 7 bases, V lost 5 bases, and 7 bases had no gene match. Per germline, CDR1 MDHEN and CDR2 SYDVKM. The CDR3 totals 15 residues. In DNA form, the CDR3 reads TGTGCCAGCAGTCCAGGACAGGGTGGAAATTCACCCCTCCACTTT. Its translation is CASSPGQGGNSPLHF.

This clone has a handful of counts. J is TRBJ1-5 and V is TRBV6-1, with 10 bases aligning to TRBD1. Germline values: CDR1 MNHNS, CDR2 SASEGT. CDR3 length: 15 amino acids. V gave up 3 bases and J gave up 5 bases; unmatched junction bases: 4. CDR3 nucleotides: TGTGCCAGCAGTGAGGGGGGACAGGGGTATCAGCCCCAGCATTTT. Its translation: CASSEGGQGYQPQHF.